This T cell receptor (beta chain) was documented in a study of molecular identifiers for immune sequencing clone quantification (dated by TCRdb to 2017 to 2018). Regarding the study in general: For a replicate experiment, RNA from around 18,000 or 91,000 naive CD8 T cells was divided into five aliquots, and four of the five aliquots were sequenced. The study was a methods study using CD8 T cells to benchmark molecular-identifier clustering-based TCR repertoire sequencing (MIDCIRS) and TCR RNA copy counting. Paper-wide results and their limitations: Naive libraries contained spiked-in Jurkat TCR RNA (roughly ten copies' worth), which is not part of the donor repertoire. Without barcode sub-clustering, chimeric consensus sequences inflated TCR diversity; chimeras reached as high as 47%. In CMV-specific effector cells, clones with more than 20 RNA copies accounted for over 97% of molecules, whereas in naive cells such clones accounted for under 1%. Identical TCR molecules sharing a barcode could cause highly expanded clone sizes to be underestimated. A single cell's worth of spiked-in Jurkat TCR RNA was reported detectable even among under 1.1 million naive CD8 T cells. Modeling indicated about 3 TCR RNA copies recovered per cell, compared with around 9.8 by digital PCR, which implies a capture efficiency of approximately 30%.

This clonotype was seen many times. Its antigen is not yet known. There are no base qualities to consult, and no much larger clone falls within one base. The receptor library was made with PCR. Data came from an Illumina HiSeq 4000. Bulk TCR libraries were generated as previously described, with the TCR primers listed in Table S5 used. Purification of total RNA was performed with the Qiagen AllPrep DNA/RNA kit. Reads from multiple sequencing runs of the same library were pooled before analysis. The source study handled its data this way. Only reads with exact TCR constant sequence were kept, trimmed to 150 nt, and grouped by their 12-nt molecular barcodes. Within each barcode group, reads were sub-clustered at a 15% Levenshtein threshold, and quality-weighted consensus sequences were built per RNA molecule. Non-functional sequences were filtered out, along with any lower-count sequence sitting one edit away from another sequence. Based on fitting two negative binomial distributions, any barcode sub-cluster with under 20% of the maximum read count was discarded. TCRdb handled the public reads itself, with Q25 trimming in fastp and clone calling in MiXCR, and kept productive beta chains. Rows with a matching CDR3 protein are joined into one entry that keeps the most common DNA and genes. These V and J calls are TCRdb output, not the study's own analysis. This sample lists over 600,000 distinct CDR3 sequences; about 20% were detected once. Roughly 0.9% of the sample belongs to the ten largest clones.

Libraries of naive CD8 T cells were built from anywhere between about 18,000 and 1,000,000 sorted cells, with 10%, 30% or 50% of the purified RNA used. On a BD FACSAria II, naive CD8 T cells were FACS-sorted as CD8+CD4-CCR7+CD45RA+ and collected into RLT Plus buffer. To test detection sensitivity, Jurkat RNA equivalent to roughly eleven TCR copies was spiked into samples of about 19,000-1,000,000 naive CD8 T cells. Enrichment of CD8 T cells was performed with RosetteSep CD8+ T Cell Enrichment Cocktail and Ficoll-Paque, after which ACK red cell lysis was carried out. From the cysteine up to the phenylalanine, the CDR3 has a length of 12 residues. The DNA shown is the 36-base CDR3, in frame from base 1. From a lookup of the germline V gene, CDR1 and CDR2 are WSHSY and SAAADI. V was cut back by 0 bases and J by 8 bases, leaving a gap of 4 bases between them.

This sequence was found in a human donor in good health. Some libraries in this study had Jurkat cell RNA spiked in. The source material was naive CD8+ T cells from blood, with Jurkat cell RNA spiked in. Interpreted using the paper, the cell subset or site label stands for: FACS-sorted CD8+CD4-CCR7+CD45RA+ naive T cells. In this chain, TRBV10-2 is recombined with TRBJ1-4; the D gene remains uncertain. The DNA sequence follows: TGCGCCAGCAGTGAGTCGTTAGAAAAACTGTTTTTT. Its amino acids are CASSESLEKLFF.